This record looks at one T cell receptor (beta chain) sequence and its context. The sample is drawn from a study of blood T cell repertoires in COVID-19. At the level of the study: Samples of COVID-19 (acute and convalescent) were obtained from the United States, Italy and Spain. In each case, the material was cDNA or gDNA derived from T cells, B-cell-depleted T cells, or PBMCs.

Original processing methods: How many nucleated cells were present was estimated from reference gene primer amplification. Libraries were prepared by immunoSEQ multiplex PCR; TCRdb keeps only in-frame clonotypes and omits some of them. The V and J calls and clone size were taken over from that table, and D and trimming were inferred from the DNA. The table lists approximately 120,000 clones, about four fifths of them singletons. This CDR3 spans 14 amino acids. The germline CDR1 and CDR2 sequences are SGDLS and YYNGEE. The V segment lost 3 bases and the J segment 8 bases; nucleotides outside the gene matches: 8.

The sequence came from a man aged 25-45 years with COVID-19, enrolled during active disease. The sample taken for sequencing was peripheral blood. V gene TRBV9 combines with J gene TRBJ1-3; 7 bases are a match to TRBD1. In DNA, the CDR3 is TGTGCCAGCAGCGCTCGGACAGGCGCGGACACCATATATTTT. This codes for CASSARTGADTIYF.